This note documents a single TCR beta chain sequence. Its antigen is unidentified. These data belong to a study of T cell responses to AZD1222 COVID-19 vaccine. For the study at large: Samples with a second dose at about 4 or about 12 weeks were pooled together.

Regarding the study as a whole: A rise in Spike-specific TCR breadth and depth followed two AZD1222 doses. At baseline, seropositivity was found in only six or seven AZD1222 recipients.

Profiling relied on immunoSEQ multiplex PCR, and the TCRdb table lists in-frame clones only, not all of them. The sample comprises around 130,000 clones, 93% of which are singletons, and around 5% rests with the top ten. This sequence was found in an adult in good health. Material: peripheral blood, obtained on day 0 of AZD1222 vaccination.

The DNA for the CDR3 is TGTGCCAGCAGTTTAGAACACACAGATACGCAGTATTTT. Its protein is CASSLEHTDTQYF. The chain recombines TRBV28 with TRBJ2-3; no firm D call. V was shortened by 2 bases and J by 2 bases, with 5 bases between the two germline ends. The CDR3 has 13 residues. Germline V gene sequence: CDR1 MDHEN, CDR2 SYDVKM.